Each of the 27 T cell receptor beta chains below was sequenced from the same sample in a study of cytotoxic CD8 clonotypes in ibrutinib-treated CLL. Sequencing was performed with immunoSEQ multiplex PCR; in TCRdb, only in-frame clones are kept and a portion is missing. This table holds 150,000 to 200,000 clones, roughly 90% found once. The input for sequencing was PBMCs, taken at disease progression, from a patient treated with ibrutinib. The receptors derive from a human donor with chronic lymphocytic leukemia.

This chain links TRBV30 with TRBJ2-1; tentatively, D is TRBD2 (5 bases). The CDR3 totals 14 residues. Trimming stripped 3 bases from V and 6 bases from J, with 15 bases between. The germline V gene encodes CDR1 GTSNPN and CDR2 SVGIG (reference sequence). The CDR3 sequence: CAWSWVGEGNEQFF. The CDR3 DNA reads TGTGCCTGGAGCTGGGTGGGAGAGGGCAATGAGCAGTTCTTC.

The chain links TRBV27 to TRBJ2-1; 10 nucleotides match TRBD2. The ends lost 5 bases at V and 3 bases at J; junction bases unmatched: 7. Germline assignment: CDR1 MNHEY and CDR2 SMNVEV (reference sequence). The CDR3 is made up of 16 amino acids. The CDR3 DNA reads as TGTGCCAGCAGTGTACCTCAGCGGGAGGGCTACAATGAGCAGTTCTTC. It yields the protein CASSVPQREGYNEQFF.

V usage is TRBV19 and J usage is TRBJ1-1; D call uncertain. V lost 4 bases and J lost 5, with 14 bases in between. Germline V gene data show CDR1 as LNHDA and CDR2 as SQIVND (reference sequence). The CDR3 extends over 14 amino acids. The CDR3 DNA follows: TGTGCCAGTAGTACACGGGGTAGAGAAACTGAAGCTTTCTTT. It encodes CASSTRGRETEAFF.

The CDR3 here is CSVEGTDSYEQYF. As DNA, the CDR3 is TGCAGCGTTGAAGGGACGGACTCCTACGAGCAGTACTTC. This chain links TRBV29-1 with TRBJ2-7; D remains ambiguous. The ends were cut back, 1 base at V and 0 bases at J, with 7 bases in the middle. This CDR3 has 13 residues. Per germline, CDR1 SQVTM and CDR2 ANQGSEA.

The chain combines TRBV7-3 with TRBJ2-2; 9 bases map to TRBD2. The junction had 7 bases not matched to a gene; V was cut back by 3 bases and J by 5 bases. CDR3 length: 16 amino acids. Germline V lookup: CDR1 SGHTA, CDR2 FQGTGA. CDR3 region: CASSFLAGVRTGELFF. CDR3 in DNA: TGTGCCAGCAGCTTCTTAGCGGGAGTTCGAACCGGGGAGCTGTTTTTT.

The CDR3 region is CASGQDQGRLEKLFF. The CDR3 DNA sequence: TGTGCTAGTGGTCAAGACCAGGGACGCCTGGAAAAACTGTTTTTT. This rearrangement joins TRBV12-5 to TRBJ1-4; weak D call: TRBD1 (5 bases). V lost 5 bases to trimming and J lost 8 bases, with 18 bases between them. Germline V gene data show CDR1 as LGHNT and CDR2 as FRNRAP. The CDR3 loop spans 15 amino acids.

The chain carries TRBV28 and TRBJ1-2; 9 positions match TRBD1. The CDR3 consists of 17 residues. The V gene end was trimmed by 7 bases and the J gene end by 7 bases; junction bases not matched to a gene: 19. The V gene's germline CDR1 is MDHEN and CDR2 SYDVKM. The CDR3 sequence: CASTEGQGRPKVRGYTF. For the CDR3, the DNA is TGTGCCAGCACCGAGGGACAGGGACGCCCCAAAGTCCGTGGCTACACCTTC.

The chain combines TRBV6-5 with TRBJ2-7; D may be TRBD1 or TRBD2 (5 bases each). V lost 0 bases and J 2 bases, leaving 5 bases between the germline ends. This CDR3 region has 13 residues. CDR1 and CDR2 (germline): MNHEY, SVGAGI. CDR3 protein: CASSYSGAYEQYF. CDR3 bases: TGTGCCAGCAGTTACTCGGGGGCCTACGAGCAGTACTTC.

The chain combines TRBV7-2 with TRBJ2-7; D is unresolved. The CDR3 runs 16 residues. Between the trimmed V and J ends, which lost 1 base and 0 bases, there was a span of 13 bases. Germline CDR1 and CDR2: SGHTA and FQGNSA. The chain's CDR3 is CASSLVPSASSYEQYF. CDR3 DNA: TGTGCCAGCAGCTTAGTTCCCAGCGCCAGCTCCTACGAGCAGTACTTC. Variable domain in full (rest from reference TRBV7-2 and TRBJ2-7): GAGVSQSPSNKVTEKGKDVELRCDPISGHTALYWYRQSLGQGLEFLIYFQGNSAPDKSGLPSDRFSAERTGGSVSTLTIQRTQQEDSAVYLCASSLVPSASSYEQYFGPGTRLTVT.

The chain recombines TRBV11-3 with TRBJ2-7; 14 bases align to TRBD2. This CDR3 is built from 16 residues. V shed 5 bases and J 0 bases; nucleotides not matched to a gene: 3. CDR1 and CDR2 from the germline V gene are SGHNT and YENEEA. In DNA, the CDR3 is TGTGCCAGCAGCCCGACTAGCGGGAGGGCCTCCTACGAGCAGTACTTC. Translation gives CASSPTSGRASYEQYF.

The chain employs TRBV11-1 and TRBJ1-1; D call uncertain. This CDR3 is 14 amino acids long. The V and J ends lost 3 bases and 1 base respectively, with 9 bases between them. CDR1 and CDR2 from the germline V gene are SGHAT and FQDESV (reference sequence). CDR3 sequence: CASSFTDANTEAFF. The CDR3 DNA reads as TGTGCCAGCAGCTTCACAGATGCGAACACTGAAGCTTTCTTT. The full variable domain, completed using reference TRBV11-1 and TRBJ1-1, is EAEVAQSPRYKITEKSQAVAFWCDPISGHATLYWYRQILGQGPELLVQFQDESVVDDSQLPKDRFSAERLKGVDSTLKIQPAELGDSAMYLCASSFTDANTEAFFGQGTRLTVV.

The rearrangement links TRBV28 to TRBJ2-6, with TRBD1 identical over 7 bases. The germline V gene encodes CDR1 MDHEN and CDR2 SYDVKM. Trimming removed 8 bases from V and 1 base from J; junction bases left unmatched: 11. The CDR3 runs to 17 residues. CDR3 DNA sequence: TGTGCCAGCCAAGGGGGCGTAGCACCATCTGGGGCCAACGTCCTGACTTTC. Amino acids: CASQGGVAPSGANVLTF.

The gene calls are TRBV5-1 and TRBJ2-7; D is undetermined. CDR1 is SGHRS and CDR2 is YFSETQ in the germline V gene. This CDR3 is built from 15 residues. V was clipped by 0 bases and J by 4 bases, with 14 bases between them. CDR3 protein: CASSLVRQAGYEQYF. For the CDR3, the DNA is TGCGCCAGCAGCTTGGTACGCCAGGCCGGTTACGAGCAGTACTTC.

This sequence joins TRBV27 and TRBJ2-7; possibly TRBD2 for D (5 bases). Trimming pared 5 bases from V and 2 bases from J, leaving 16 bases between. The CDR3 covers 15 residues. Per germline, CDR1 MNHEY and CDR2 SMNVEV (reference sequence). The CDR3 reads CASSLSGSYTYEQYF. The CDR3 nucleotides are TGTGCCAGCAGTCTGTCGGGATCCTACACCTACGAGCAGTACTTC.

In this sample, this clone turned up once. This CDR3 reads CAIGPGAGGSEAFF. CDR3 nucleotide sequence: TGTGCCATCGGACCCGGGGCAGGGGGGTCTGAAGCTTTCTTT. The gene calls are TRBV10-3 and TRBJ1-1, with TRBD1 matching 7 bases. In germline, CDR1 is ENHRY, CDR2 SYGVKD. Trimming removed 8 bases from V and 6 bases from J; junction bases left unmatched: 12. The CDR3 is 14 amino acids.

In its sample, this clone was seen once. The chain has TRBV27 and TRBJ1-4; TRBD1 is a possible D gene (5 bases). Trimming cost V 6 bases and J 3 bases, with 8 bases left between them. The CDR3 sequence is 13 residues long. CDR1 is MNHEY, CDR2 SMNVEV, per germline (reference sequence). Here the CDR3 reads CASRGTANEKLFF. The DNA for the CDR3 is TGTGCCAGCAGAGGGACCGCTAATGAAAAACTGTTTTTT.

The chain combines TRBV11-2 with TRBJ1-4; D is unclear. CDR1 and CDR2 (germline): SGHAT, FQNNGV. The CDR3 totals 15 residues. The V gene lost 4 bases and the J gene lost 4 bases, with 13 bases spanning the gap. The CDR3 DNA sequence: TGTGCCAGCAGCTACACCCCAGGTTATAATGAAAAACTGTTTTTT. This sequence encodes CASSYTPGYNEKLFF.

The rearrangement joins TRBV6-6 to TRBJ2-7; D is undetermined. The V end was cut by 5 bases, the J end by 2 bases, with 16 bases between. The CDR3 length is 15 residues. Germline V lookup: CDR1 MNHNY, CDR2 SVGAGI (reference sequence). The CDR3 loop reads CASSISQAVAYEQYF. The DNA of the CDR3 is TGTGCCAGCAGTATCAGTCAGGCTGTCGCCTACGAGCAGTACTTC.

The rearrangement links TRBV27 to TRBJ2-1; tentative D call: TRBD1 (5 bases). V dropped 2 bases and J dropped 7 bases, with 12 bases sitting between them. This CDR3 has 14 residues. CDR1 MNHEY and CDR2 SMNVEV come from the germline V gene (reference sequence). The CDR3 reads CASSLAGFRNEQFF. The CDR3, as DNA: TGTGCCAGCAGTTTAGCAGGGTTCCGGAATGAGCAGTTCTTC.

This sequence joins TRBV5-1 and TRBJ2-5; D may be TRBD1 or TRBD2 (5 bases each). Germline CDR1 is SGHRS and CDR2 is YFSETQ. The CDR3 totals 14 residues. Trimming shortened V by 5 bases and J by 4 bases, and 15 bases separated the two germline ends. CDR3 amino acids: CASRPTGTGETQYF. For the CDR3, the DNA is TGCGCCAGCAGGCCTACGGGGACCGGAGAGACCCAGTACTTC. The full variable domain, completed using reference TRBV5-1 and TRBJ2-5, is KAGVTQTPRYLIKTRGQQVTLSCSPISGHRSVSWYQQTPGQGLQFLFEYFSETQRNKGNFPGRFSGRQFSNSRSEMNVSTLELGDSALYLCASRPTGTGETQYFGPGTRLLVL.

This sequence joins TRBV5-8 and TRBJ2-7; D call uncertain. Germline loops: CDR1 SGHTS, CDR2 YDEGEE. V gave up 0 bases and J gave up 3 bases, with 10 bases separating them. This CDR3 spans 14 amino acids. The DNA for the CDR3 is TGTGCCAGCAGCTTGGCCAACGTCGACTACGAGCAGTACTTC. This gives the protein CASSLANVDYEQYF. Looking up the rest from reference TRBV5-8 and TRBJ2-7 gives the full variable domain: EAGVTQSPTHLIKTRGQQATLRCSPISGHTSVYWYQQALGLGLQFLLWYDEGEERNRGNFPPRFSGRQFPNYSSELNVNALELEDSALYLCASSLANVDYEQYFGPGTRLTVT.

V gene TRBV7-8 combines with J gene TRBJ1-1; 7 bases are a match to TRBD1. CDR3 length: 14 residues. The germline CDR1 and CDR2 sequences are SGHVS and FQNEAQ. V shed 5 bases and J 5 bases; nucleotides not matched to a gene: 8. The CDR3 spells CASSPDRADTEAFF. DNA of the CDR3: TGTGCCAGCAGCCCTGACAGGGCGGATACTGAAGCTTTCTTT.

V usage is TRBV7-9 and J usage is TRBJ2-5; TRBD2 agrees at 11 bases. The V gene's germline CDR1 is SEHNR and CDR2 FQNEAQ (reference sequence). The CDR3 extends over 19 amino acids. V lost 5 bases and J lost 4; bases outside the gene matches: 18. CDR3 DNA sequence: TGTGCCAGCAGCCAAACGTTAGTTACTAGCGGGAGTTTAAGAGAGACCCAGTACTTC. Its translation: CASSQTLVTSGSLRETQYF.

CDR3 nucleotides: TGCGCCAGCAGCCTCCTGGGGGACGAGTACAATGAGCAGTTCTTC. Residues: CASSLLGDEYNEQFF. The chain carries TRBV4-3 and TRBJ2-1, with D possibly being TRBD1 or TRBD2 (5 bases each). With 4 bases removed from V and 4 bases from J, the gap between germline ends came to 14 bases. The CDR3 is 15 amino acids. In germline, CDR1 is LGHNA, CDR2 YSLEER.

The rearrangement joins TRBV28 to TRBJ1-5; a weak D match, TRBD1 (6 bases). The CDR3 is 19 residues long. V gave up 10 bases and J gave up 0 bases, with 28 bases separating them. Germline V gene data show CDR1 as MDHEN and CDR2 as SYDVKM. The chain's CDR3 is CATHNGQGRSGNSNQPQHF. Here the CDR3 DNA reads TGTGCCACCCATAATGGGCAGGGGAGGTCTGGCAATAGCAATCAGCCCCAGCATTTT.

The DNA for the CDR3 is TGTGCCAGCCCAAGGGGGGCGTCCCACGAGCAGTACTTC. It translates to CASPRGASHEQYF. The chain has TRBV9 and TRBJ2-7, with D perhaps assigned TRBD1 or TRBD2 (6 bases each). The CDR3 covers 13 residues. V was pared by 7 bases and J by 5 bases, with 16 bases between. CDR1 and CDR2 from the germline V gene are SGDLS and YYNGEE.

As for this clone: The identical CDR3 is also encoded by other nucleotide sequences in the sample. The V call is TRBV4-3, the J call TRBJ2-7; 10 bases are a match to TRBD2. This CDR3 has 15 amino acids. The germline CDR1 and CDR2 sequences are LGHNA and YSLEER. V was pared by 1 base and J by 2 bases, with 2 bases of the junction left unmatched. The CDR3 reads CASSQGTSGTYEQYF. CDR3 DNA: TGCGCCAGCAGCCAAGGGACTAGCGGAACCTACGAGCAGTACTTC.